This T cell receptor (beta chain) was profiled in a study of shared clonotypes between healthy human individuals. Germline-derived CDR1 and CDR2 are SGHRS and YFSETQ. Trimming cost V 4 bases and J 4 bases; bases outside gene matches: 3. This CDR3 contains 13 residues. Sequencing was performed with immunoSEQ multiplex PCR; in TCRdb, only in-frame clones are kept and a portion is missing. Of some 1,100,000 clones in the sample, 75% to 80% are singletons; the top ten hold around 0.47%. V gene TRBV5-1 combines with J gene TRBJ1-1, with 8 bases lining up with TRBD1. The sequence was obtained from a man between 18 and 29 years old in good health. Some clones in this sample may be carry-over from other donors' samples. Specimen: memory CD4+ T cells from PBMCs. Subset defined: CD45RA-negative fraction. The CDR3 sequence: CASSQDRVTEAFF. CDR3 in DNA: TGCGCCAGCAGCCAGGACAGGGTCACTGAAGCTTTCTTT. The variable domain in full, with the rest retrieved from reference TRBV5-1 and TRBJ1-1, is KAGVTQTPRYLIKTRGQQVTLSCSPISGHRSVSWYQQTPGQGLQFLFEYFSETQRNKGNFPGRFSGRQFSNSRSEMNVSTLELGDSALYLCASSQDRVTEAFFGQGTRLTVV.